This T cell receptor (beta chain) was observed in a study of blood T cell repertoires in COVID-19. About the study: Researchers got acute and convalescent COVID-19 samples from the United States, Italy and Spain. PBMCs, B-cell-depleted T cells, or T cells provided the cDNA or gDNA that made up the material.

In the original processing: Reference gene primer amplification in the assay estimated nucleated cell counts. Libraries were prepared by immunoSEQ multiplex PCR; TCRdb keeps only in-frame clonotypes and omits some of them. The V and J calls and the clone size are those of that table, but D and trimming were determined from the DNA. The sample lists 200,000 to 250,000 clones, 82% occurring once. Unmatched junction bases numbered 18, after V lost 6 bases and J lost 5 bases. In germline, CDR1 is LNHDA, CDR2 SQIVND (reference sequence). This CDR3 contains 17 residues. The clonotype was recovered from a woman over 75 with acute or convalescent COVID-19. V and J are TRBV19 and TRBJ1-2; TRBD1 aligns across 7 bases. Sequenced sample: peripheral blood. Written as DNA, the CDR3 is TGTGCCAGTAGAGTAACAGGGGCAACGACAATTCCTTATGGCTACACCTTC. This gives the protein CASRVTGATTIPYGYTF. The entire variable domain, with the rest obtained from reference TRBV19 and TRBJ1-2, is as follows: DGGITQSPKYLFRKEGQNVTLSCEQNLNHDAMYWYRQDPGQGLRLIYYSQIVNDFQKGDIAEGYSVSREKKESFPLTVTSAQKNPTAFYLCASRVTGATTIPYGYTFGSGTRLTVV.